Included here is one T cell receptor beta chain sequence, with context. The trim removed 4 bases at V and 2 bases at J, leaving 9 bases unmatched. Per the germline V gene, CDR1 is SGHNT and CDR2 is YYREEE (reference sequence). This CDR3 is 15 amino acids long. These data are taken from a study of shared clonotypes between healthy human individuals. In the original analysis: ImmunoSEQ output lacked quality scores and full-length reads, limiting matched filtering. Measured with immunoSEQ multiplex PCR; TCRdb has only the in-frame clones, and not every one. Clone size and the V and J calls come from that table; the DNA yielded D and trimming. This sample has around 1,900,000 clones; around 95% occur once, and the top ten carry around 1.8%. Naive CD8 cells lacked CD45RO, underwent positive selection for CCR7 and left out terminally differentiated effector memory CD45RA+ cells.

Material: naive CD8+ T cells from PBMCs. The receptor was derived from a man aged 18 to 30 in good health. Some clones in this sample may be carry-over from other donors' samples. This rearrangement joins TRBV5-4 to TRBJ2-7, with 7 bases lining up with TRBD1. CDR3 region: CASSTDRALTYEQYF. Here the CDR3 DNA reads TGTGCCAGCAGCACCGACAGGGCCTTAACCTACGAGCAGTACTTC.